This T cell receptor (beta chain) was identified during a study of a mutant IDH1 vaccine in newly diagnosed glioma. Overall study context: Receipt of radiotherapy, temozolomide, or both preceded the study, and most received both. General observations from the study: Seemingly, pseudoprogression had no relation to changes in the top peripheral T cell clonotypes.

The CDR3 totals 13 residues. Germline CDR1 is MNHEY and CDR2 is SVGAGI. V shed 4 bases, J shed 3 bases, and the junction held 3 bases outside the gene matches. Generated by immunoSEQ multiplex PCR, the TCRdb table keeps only in-frame clones and is missing some. The sample has about 50,000 clones, approximately 71% seen once. Points on this clone: Its antigen is not identified.

Time point reported: week 47, end of study. In the vaccine, a single dose held 300 ug of the mutant IDH1 20-mer peptide, along with topical imiquimod. This sequence joins TRBV6-5 and TRBJ2-7, with 7 bases aligning to TRBD2. Sequenced here: PBMCs, sampled from a glioma patient whose treatment included an IDH1 peptide vaccine. The receptor comes from a man aged 50 or older with glioma. CDR3 DNA: TGTGCCAGCAGTTTTACTAGCGACTACGAGCAGTACTTC. Its protein is CASSFTSDYEQYF.